This T cell receptor beta chain originates from a study of vaccination effects on CD4 cells after COVID-19. Across the study: Each participant received a vaccine that was either BNT162b2 or mRNA-1273, given as two doses. Study-wide results and limits: Convalescent post-vaccine spike-reactive clones were mostly newly vaccine-induced. Only a few convalescent patients and no early post-infection timepoints featured in the study.

Expansion with viral peptide pools was applied to antigen-specific CD4+ T cells by the ViraFEST assay prior to sequencing. Investigators separated out CD4+ T cells once 9 to 11 days of culture had passed. The individual was infected with SARS-CoV-2 between March and December 2020, as confirmed by PCR. Sequencing used immunoSEQ multiplex PCR; TCRdb keeps in-frame clones, though not all of them. The sample records 35,000 to 40,000 clones, around 73% being singletons. As regards this clone: Its target is unknown.

Sequenced material: CD4+ T cells from PBMCs cultured with HCoV-NL63 spike peptides, taken before COVID-19 vaccination. The source of this sequence is a human donor who had a prior SARS-CoV-2 infection.

The CDR3 here is CASSFGGAAGTQPQHF. The DNA for the CDR3 is TGTGCCAGCAGCTTTGGGGGGGCCGCGGGTACCCAGCCCCAGCATTTT. V gene TRBV7-2 combines with J gene TRBJ1-5, with TRBD1 as a possible D gene (6 bases). Germline assignment: CDR1 SGHTA and CDR2 FQGNSA. The CDR3 consists of 16 residues. The ends were cut back, 3 bases at V and 7 bases at J, with 19 bases in the middle.